The sequence of this T cell receptor (beta chain) was determined in a study of cytomegalovirus exposure and HLA in healthy donors. Broader study findings: Earlier results showed most TCR beta V segments being productive about 87% or about 30% of the time. With DRB1 most and HLA-C fewest, TCR association rates differed between HLA loci in a later analysis. It emerged from a later analysis that several of the most significant clusters appeared to be linked to common viral pathogens.

Vbeta (60) and Jbeta (13) primers were used in the PCR. Profiling relied on immunoSEQ multiplex PCR, and the TCRdb table lists in-frame clones only, not all of them. This sample contains about 130,000 clones. CDR3 length: 11 amino acids. Trimming at V came to 10 bases and at J to 15 bases, leaving 12 bases not matched to a gene. Looked up from germline, CDR1 is SNHLY and CDR2 is FYNNEI. Of note for this clone: Its antigen remains unknown.

The V gene is TRBV2, the J gene TRBJ2-1; 7 nucleotides align to TRBD2. The specimen was PBMCs. This receptor was identified in a woman aged 40 to 50 in good health and CMV-seropositive. The CDR3 spells CAIFVAGVLFF. The DNA of the CDR3 is TGTGCCATCTTCGTGGCGGGAGTGCTGTTCTTC. The variable domain in full, with the rest retrieved from reference TRBV2 and TRBJ2-1, is EPEVTQTPSHQVTQMGQEVILRCVPISNHLYFYWYRQILGQKVEFLVSFYNNEISEKSEIFDDQFSVERPDGSNFTLKIRSTKLEDSAMYFCAIFVAGVLFFGPGTRLTVL.